The rows below give T cell receptor beta chains drawn from one sample of a study of human T cells and chemical hapten exposure. One entry per CDR3 protein results from TCRdb running MiXCR on the RACE reads. The sample comprises 300,000 to 450,000 distinct CDR3 sequences, around 5.5% of which are singletons, and approximately 2.8% rests with the top ten. Sample: whole blood, taken in connection with sensitization to the hapten diphenylcyclopropenone (DPC). The receptors shown here come from a woman aged 45-60 years with alopecia areata. Some clones in this sample may be carry-over from other donors' samples. Both conserved end residues are part of each CDR3. Each record gives: V gene, CDR3 protein.

TRBV27	CATKDRGPEQYF
TRBV27	CASSLRRIPGELFF
TRBV28	CASRTTTGGKAFF
TRBV12-3/TRBV12-4	CASRDTGGSGNTIYF
TRBV6-2/TRBV6-3	CASSPTNSNQPQHF
TRBV29-1	CSVGVGVELFF
TRBV11-2	CASSSLPLTNEKLFF
TRBV7-9	CASSFTGGEDTQYF
TRBV6-4	CATRQTGISNQPQHF
TRBV2	CASKVESDTQYF
TRBV20-1	CSARDLRTGNQPQHF
TRBV12-2	CASRLAPYPTPTDTQYF
TRBV29-1	CSVMDRNQETQYF
TRBV4-1	CASSHCRGRAPYEQYF
TRBV2	CASSEWGTGELFF
TRBV29-1	CSVRTGPKTDTQYF
TRBV4-1	CASSQVGWSDSSPLHF
TRBV29-1	CSVAYRDDNEQFF
TRBV20-1	CSAAPGLTEAFF
TRBV20-1	CSASGQGALGSKTQYF
TRBV15	CATSRGAGRGETQYF
TRBV6-2/TRBV6-3	CASSYSRTSGATGELFF
TRBV15	CATSIRGNEQYF
TRBV5-3	CARSRDRENTEAFF
TRBV4-2	CASTQDRSTYEQYF
TRBV6-6	CASSYPEGFF
TRBV7-9	CASSSRTSGIGPNEQFF
TRBV25-1	CASAGRRTGLATEAFF
TRBV29-1	CSVLAGEVGNTIYF
TRBV29-1	CSVGERGAVGDTQYF
TRBV29-1	CSVGTGALYEQYF
TRBV14	CASSLKGGGELFF
TRBV6-1	CASRTGDRELFF
TRBV6-5	CASSYSNGVRQPQHF
TRBV10-3	CAISAGVQETQYF
TRBV24-1	CATSDWGGPDTQYF
TRBV7-9	CASSLPGQGQGEQYF
TRBV6-2/TRBV6-3	CASTPDAGPFYEQYF
TRBV3-1	CASRGLAEPKQYF
TRBV20-1	CSARGAGDEQFF
TRBV27	CASSLSRSNEQYF
TRBV13	CASSLGPANRDQPQHF
TRBV12-3/TRBV12-4	CASSFEGVVGNTIYF
TRBV6-5	CASSYSGGRREQFF
TRBV29-1	CSVDGAWAFF
TRBV14	CASSRGLPNEQYF
TRBV29-1	CSVPRQAGAEAFF
TRBV5-1	CASSFGRDGGYTF
TRBV14	CASSHLSGMTYNEQFF